The TCR beta chain described here comes from a study of beta chain features in type 1 diabetes (dated by TCRdb to 2016 to 2019). A note on the overall study: Mean age, gender distribution, total cell number and subset yield did not differ between patients and healthy donors. Across all samples, around 100 million sorted cells were examined, and cell number per subset correlated strongly with RNA yield. In the study, recently diagnosed type 1 diabetes patients and matched healthy donors were compared on the TCRB repertoires of their sorted circulating CD4+ T cell subsets. Whereas all 28 donors provided naive and central memory subsets, regulatory and stem cell-like memory subsets were isolated from just 8 patients and about 8 healthy donors.

Each donor gave one peripheral blood draw, approximately 100 mL on average, collected into heparinised tubes. A BD FACSAria II was used to sort naive, central memory, regulatory and stem cell-like memory CD4+ T cells with a panel that included CD45RO, CCR7, CD25, CD127, CD95 and CD27. A purity above 98% was achieved for all sorted populations. PBMCs were separated immediately by Lymphoprep density gradient centrifugation and were stained directly, without being cultured. To minimize batch effects, samples were stained and sorted in pairs, one healthy donor with one patient per experiment. Study-wide conclusions, independent of this receptor: Because the HLA sub-analyses included only small numbers of individuals, any influence of HLA type on TCRB rearrangement was left unresolved. In all four CD4+ subsets, TCRB CDR3 length was moderately but significantly shorter in type 1 diabetes patients. At VDJ recombination sites, patients with type 1 diabetes made fewer insertions and deleted more nucleotides, a pattern implying thymic rearrangement abnormalities. PCR might favor shorter templates, but patient and control samples were amplified and corrected together, so any skew would affect both groups equally. Because cDNA was sequenced instead of genomic DNA, highly expressing activated cells could be over-represented, though the groups showed no difference in activation or CD3 levels. Naive, central memory and regulatory TCRB repertoires appeared to be more alike among patients than among healthy donors.

The entire isolated RNA was reverse transcribed using the High Capacity cDNA Reverse Transcription Kit, and thus expressed TCRB transcripts were sequenced. Naive, central memory and regulatory T cell samples underwent deep immunoSEQ sequencing, averaging roughly 3.5 million total reads per sample. After sorted cells were lysed in RLT buffer, RNA was extracted with DNase-treated RNeasy Micro or Mini kits, with the choice depending on cell number. Each cell subset was processed on its own to prevent cross-contamination, while patient and healthy donor samples were processed together. TCRB sequences were amplified from cDNA with the immunoSEQ multiplex PCR, producing 87-bp fragments spanning the CDR3 region. Sequencing of the amplicons was done on the Illumina HiSeq platform. The authors' analysis ran thus. PCR bias was computationally corrected using synthetic template baselines, reads within Hamming distance 2 were collapsed, and singletons that could not be merged were discarded. By aligning reads against IMGT, V, D and J genes, CDR3 length, and insertions or deletions at six rearrangement sites were assigned. Within each subset, clonotype counts were normalized to sorted cell number, and only after that were true diversity and Gini coefficients computed with the tcR R package. Repertoire sharing was quantified using the overlap coefficient calculated on TCRB nucleotide sequences. Out-of-frame TCRB sequences from naive cells were analyzed as a proxy for the pre-selection repertoire. TCRdb stores this immuneACCESS table with in-frame sequences only. Part of the clones is absent; in the studies checked, under half of the shortfall reflects unresolved V genes, and no reason is known for the rest. V and J calls and clone size follow that table, whereas D and trimming were derived from the DNA. This sample has fewer than 300,000 clones in its table, and around 21% of those were observed once. Less than 0.035% of the sample lies in the top ten.

Reading from cysteine to phenylalanine, the CDR3 counts 13 amino acids. Only CDR3 DNA is held: 39 bases, read in frame from base 1. Reading the germline V gene gives CDR1 SQVTM and CDR2 ANQGSEA. The V end gives up 4 bases and the J end 6 bases, leaving 4 bases in the junction not matched to a gene. This clone was counted only a few times. Its antigen specificity is not known. No base qualities exist here, and no much larger clone lies one base off it. The TCR originated in a woman aged 40 to 49 with type 1 diabetes. The chain uses TRBV29-1 and TRBJ2-4; 9 middle bases align to TRBD2. The material sequenced was naive CD4+ T cells from blood. The meaning of the sample's cell subset or site label: true naive CD4+ T cells. The CDR3 loop reads CSVARTSVNIQYF. The sequence in DNA is TGCAGCGTTGCTAGGACTAGCGTAAACATTCAGTACTTC.